Included here is one TCR beta chain sequence, with context. Its target is unknown. Germline CDR1 reads SEHNR; CDR2 reads FQNEAQ (reference sequence). This CDR3 has 16 amino acids. Trimming removed 2 bases from V and 0 bases from J, with 11 bases in between. These data come from a study of T cell responses to AZD1222 COVID-19 vaccine. Overall study results and limits: The study found vaccine-associated CD4 TCRs spanning spike, dominant at 160-218 and 743-854.

Repertoires were generated with immunoSEQ multiplex PCR, while TCRdb's copy carries only in-frame clones and drops some. This table has 75,000 to 85,000 clones, 65% to 80% appearing once. The source of this sequence is an adult who received the MenACWY meningococcal vaccine as a control. The starting material was peripheral blood, obtained 28 days after the second dose of the MenACWY control vaccine. The rearrangement uses TRBV7-9 and TRBJ2-1; unclear D gene. The CDR3 loop is CASSLLKGVSYNEQFF. The DNA of the CDR3 is TGTGCCAGCAGCTTATTGAAGGGTGTCTCCTACAATGAGCAGTTCTTC.